These 26 T cell receptor beta chains share one sample of origin, sequenced in a study of human T cells and chemical hapten exposure. Specified time point: patch test 3, about 24 weeks after DPC sensitization. The treatment denotes: therapeutic diphenylcyclopropenone sensitization with weekly scalp DPC. TCRdb re-analysed the RACE reads in MiXCR, keeping a single row per CDR3 protein. The sample holds around 200,000 distinct CDR3 sequences; 20% to 25% are singletons and the top ten take approximately 2.3%. Sequencing used whole blood, obtained in connection with sensitization to the hapten diphenylcyclopropenone (DPC). Source of these receptors: a woman between 40 and 55 years old with alopecia areata. Some clones in this sample may be carry-over from other donors' samples.

This chain uses TRBV5-1 with TRBJ2-2; 9 nucleotides agree with TRBD2. This CDR3 is 16 amino acids long. V was pared by 5 bases and J by 5 bases, with 10 bases of the junction left unmatched. Germline CDR1 reads SGHRS; CDR2 reads YFSETQ. For the CDR3, the DNA is TGCGCCAGCAGAGGTAGCGGGAGTGCATGGACCGGGGAGCTGTTTTTT. Translation: CASRGSGSAWTGELFF.

The chain joins TRBV12-3 or TRBV12-4 to TRBJ2-7, with D hard to call. Trimming left V 1 base short and J 7 bases short, with 11 bases between. The CDR3 is made up of 13 amino acids. The CDR3 nucleotides are TGTGCCAGCAGTTTAGGCAGGAGCAGGGAGCAGTACTTC. Translation: CASSLGRSREQYF.

The chain recombines TRBV28 with TRBJ2-7; 7 nucleotides match TRBD1. After removal of 7 bases from V and 1 base from J, the junction contained 7 bases not matched to a gene. The CDR3 sequence is 14 residues long. Germline CDR1 is MDHEN and CDR2 is SYDVKM. Here the CDR3 reads CASILPGQSYEQYF. The DNA for the CDR3 is TGTGCCAGCATCCTTCCGGGACAGTCCTACGAGCAGTACTTC.

J is TRBJ2-7 and V is TRBV27, with D maybe TRBD2 (6 bases). Looked up from germline, CDR1 is MNHEY and CDR2 is SMNVEV (reference sequence). There are 13 residues in the CDR3. V lost 6 bases and J 7 bases, leaving 16 bases between the germline ends. CDR3 loop: CASSPGPTREQYF. The CDR3 DNA follows: TGTGCCAGCAGCCCGGGACCGACTAGAGAGCAGTACTTC.

The chain recombines TRBV18 with TRBJ1-1; D might be TRBD1 (5 bases). Looked up from germline, CDR1 is KGHSH and CDR2 is LQKENI. This CDR3 region has 17 residues. The ends were cut back, 4 bases at V and 0 bases at J, with 18 bases in the middle. The CDR3 DNA reads TGTGCCAGCTCACGAACCCCCCTGTCGACAGTGAACACTGAAGCTTTCTTT. It is translated as CASSRTPLSTVNTEAFF.

The gene calls are TRBV5-5 and TRBJ2-7; D gene ambiguous. Trimming took 4 bases from V and 2 from J, leaving 7 bases between them. The germline V gene has CDR1 SGHKS and CDR2 YYEKEE (reference sequence). The CDR3 is made up of 12 amino acids. The CDR3 nucleotides are TGTGCCAGCAGCGCTTGGGCCTACGAGCAGTACTTC. Translating gives CASSAWAYEQYF.

This clonotype has only a few counts. The V call is TRBV6-6, the J call TRBJ1-1; D unresolved. V lost 6 bases, J lost 10 bases, and 18 bases lay in between. The CDR3 has 13 amino acids. Per germline, CDR1 MNHNY and CDR2 SVGAGI (reference sequence). The CDR3 loop reads CASSDPVVWGAFF. CDR3 nucleotides: TGTGCCAGCAGCGACCCAGTGGTCTGGGGAGCTTTCTTT.

The rearrangement links TRBV5-1 to TRBJ2-1; D call uncertain. V was pared by 4 bases and J by 6 bases, with 11 bases between. The V gene's germline CDR1 is SGHRS and CDR2 YFSETQ. The CDR3 has 13 amino acids. The CDR3 protein is CASSLPVGNEQFF. DNA of the CDR3: TGCGCCAGCAGCCTCCCCGTTGGCAATGAGCAGTTCTTC. The variable domain in full, with the rest retrieved from reference TRBV5-1 and TRBJ2-1, is KAGVTQTPRYLIKTRGQQVTLSCSPISGHRSVSWYQQTPGQGLQFLFEYFSETQRNKGNFPGRFSGRQFSNSRSEMNVSTLELGDSALYLCASSLPVGNEQFFGPGTRLTVL.

The rearrangement joins TRBV4-1 to TRBJ2-2; TRBD2 aligns across 10 bases. V trimming: 2 bases; J trimming: 1 base; junction bases outside the gene matches: 16. CDR3 length equals 21 residues. Germline CDR1 is MGHRA and CDR2 is YSYEKL. CDR3 region: CASSQSRVGLAGERNTGELFF. Written as DNA, the CDR3 is TGCGCCAGCAGCCAATCTAGGGTGGGTCTAGCGGGAGAACGGAACACCGGGGAGCTGTTTTTT.

This clonotype showed up just a few times. The chain recombines TRBV3-1 with TRBJ1-2; the match to TRBD1 covers 10 bases. This CDR3 is 16 amino acids long. CDR1 is LGHDT, CDR2 YNNKEL, per germline (reference sequence). V dropped 1 base and J dropped 8; count of bases not matched to a gene: 10. In DNA form, the CDR3 reads TGTGCCAGCAGCCAAGGATTGGGACAGGGGCATGAGGGCTACACCTTC. It is translated as CASSQGLGQGHEGYTF.

The chain employs TRBV5-1 and TRBJ1-2, with 9 positions matching TRBD1. V lost 3 bases to trimming and J lost 5 bases; unmatched junction nucleotides: 5. The CDR3 covers 14 residues. CDR1 is SGHRS and CDR2 is YFSETQ in the germline V gene. In nucleotides, the CDR3 is TGCGCCAGCAGCTCCCCGGGGACAGGGTATGGCTACACCTTC. This gives the protein CASSSPGTGYGYTF.

In this sample, this clonotype turned up many times. The CDR3 protein is CASSSKGLGTAARGAFF. The DNA for the CDR3 is TGTGCCAGCAGCTCAAAGGGCCTGGGGACGGCGGCCCGTGGAGCTTTCTTT. The chain employs TRBV7-2 and TRBJ1-1, with D possibly matching TRBD1 (5 bases). CDR1 is SGHTA, CDR2 FQGNSA, per germline. Trimming cost V 4 bases and J 10 bases, with 28 bases left between them. The length of the CDR3 is 17 residues.

This clonotype was seen only a few times. The gene calls are TRBV15 and TRBJ1-3; no clear D gene. Trimming removed 7 bases from V and 1 base from J, with 14 bases in between. The CDR3 extends over 15 amino acids. In germline, CDR1 is LNHNV, CDR2 YYDKDF (reference sequence). The DNA for the CDR3 is TGTGCCACCAATGACATTCGTAATTCTGGAAACACCATATATTTT. It codes for CATNDIRNSGNTIYF.

About this clonotype itself: At one end the junction does not follow the germline gene, possibly because of a read error. This chain links TRBV20-1 with TRBJ2-1, with 11 bases that match TRBD2. The CDR3 loop spans 13 amino acids. Germline CDR1 and CDR2: DFQATT and SNEGSKA (reference sequence). The CDR3 protein is CSTSGRVGNEQFF. The DNA of the CDR3 is TGCAGTACTAGCGGGAGAGTGGGGAATGAGCAGTTCTTC.

This chain links TRBV29-1 with TRBJ1-1; weak D call: TRBD1 (6 bases). The CDR3 is 14 amino acids. V lost 4 bases, J lost 1 base, and 13 bases lay in between. Germline V gene sequence: CDR1 SQVTM, CDR2 ANQGSEA. The CDR3 DNA reads TGCAGCGTTGGCCATAGGGGGGGGAACACTGAAGCTTTCTTT. Protein product: CSVGHRGGNTEAFF.

The chain combines TRBV3-2 with TRBJ2-5. TRBV3-2 represents a pseudogene. The CDR3 totals 12 residues. The CDR3 loop is CASSHPIGTQYF. CDR3 coding DNA: TGTGCCAGCAGCCACCCAATTGGGACCCAGTACTTC.

This clonotype was seen only a few times. The chain employs TRBV2 and TRBJ2-3, with D maybe TRBD1 (6 bases). CDR1 and CDR2 (germline): SNHLY, FYNNEI. There are 14 residues in the CDR3. Trimming took off 8 bases at V and 2 bases at J, with 14 bases between the two ends. The CDR3 reads CASQRTVLTDTQYF. The CDR3 DNA is TGTGCCAGCCAAAGGACAGTCCTCACAGATACGCAGTATTTT. Full variable domain (missing parts from reference TRBV2 and TRBJ2-3): EPEVTQTPSHQVTQMGQEVILRCVPISNHLYFYWYRQILGQKVEFLVSFYNNEISEKSEIFDDQFSVERPDGSNFTLKIRSTKLEDSAMYFCASQRTVLTDTQYFGPGTRLTVL.

The chain joins TRBV20-1 to TRBJ1-1; D is ambiguous. Germline CDR1 and CDR2: DFQATT and SNEGSKA (reference sequence). This CDR3 region has 11 residues. Between the trimmed V and J ends, which lost 5 bases and 10 bases, there was a span of 14 bases. CDR3 coding DNA: TGCAGTGCTGACGAGACGAGGTCAGCTTTCTTT. Translation gives CSADETRSAFF.

This clonotype has more than one count but fewer than ten. This chain connects TRBV27 to TRBJ1-1, with 8 bases that match TRBD1. Germline V CDR1 and CDR2: MNHEY, SMNVEV (reference sequence). The CDR3 runs to 15 residues. V was clipped by 0 bases and J by 3 bases; unmatched bases: 3. This chain's CDR3 is CASSLSPGGYTEAFF. The CDR3, as DNA: TGTGCCAGCAGTTTATCTCCAGGGGGCTACACTGAAGCTTTCTTT.

This clonotype was detected only a few times. The V call is TRBV5-1, the J call TRBJ1-2; TRBD1 aligns across 7 bases. CDR3 length equals 14 residues. CDR1 and CDR2 (germline): SGHRS, YFSETQ. J was trimmed by 6 bases and V by 4 bases; bases with no gene match: 9. CDR3 region: CASSGQGGYDGYTF. CDR3 nucleotides: TGCGCCAGCAGCGGGCAGGGGGGATATGATGGCTACACCTTC.

This chain connects TRBV7-8 to TRBJ2-1; no definite D call. This CDR3 has 15 amino acids. The ends were cut back, 7 bases at V and 0 bases at J, with 13 bases in the middle. The germline CDR1 and CDR2 sequences are SGHVS and FQNEAQ. The CDR3, as DNA: TGTGCCAGCACCGAGAGAGCAACCTCCTACAATGAGCAGTTCTTC. Translating gives CASTERATSYNEQFF.

The V call is TRBV5-1, the J call TRBJ2-7; D possibly corresponds to TRBD1 (6 bases). Germline V gene sequence: CDR1 SGHRS, CDR2 YFSETQ. V was trimmed by 1 base and J by 12 bases, leaving 17 bases between them. The CDR3 loop spans 13 amino acids. In DNA form, the CDR3 reads TGCGCCAGCAGCTTGACAGGGACCGGTAAAATGTACTTC. This codes for CASSLTGTGKMYF.

The chain recombines TRBV11-2 with TRBJ1-1; D uncertain. CDR1 SGHAT and CDR2 FQNNGV come from the germline V gene. The length of the CDR3 is 14 residues. V gave up 5 bases and J gave up 3 bases, with 13 bases separating them. CDR3 residues: CASSLMGADTEAFF. For the CDR3, the DNA is TGTGCCAGCAGCCTCATGGGAGCTGACACTGAAGCTTTCTTT.

The rearrangement joins TRBV7-8 to TRBJ2-4; D might be TRBD1 (5 bases). This CDR3 region has 16 residues. Trimming removed 3 bases from V and 3 bases from J, with 15 bases in between. From germline, CDR1 is SGHVS and CDR2 FQNEAQ. The CDR3 spells CASSLGPQPGKNIQYF. DNA for the CDR3: TGTGCCAGCAGCTTGGGGCCACAGCCGGGCAAAAACATTCAGTACTTC.

This clonotype has at least ten counts. The genes are TRBV4-1 and TRBJ1-1; possible D gene TRBD1, 5 bases. The germline CDR1 and CDR2 sequences are MGHRA and YSYEKL. This CDR3 region has 14 residues. Trimming shortened V by 4 bases and J by 7 bases, and 16 bases separated the two germline ends. Here the CDR3 reads CASSRPLQAGEAFF. DNA of the CDR3: TGCGCCAGCAGCCGCCCTTTACAGGCTGGTGAAGCTTTCTTT.

In this sample, this clonotype turned up once. V usage is TRBV6-1 and J usage is TRBJ2-4; possible D gene TRBD2, 6 bases. V shed 8 bases and J shed 8 bases, with 13 bases lying between them. Germline lookup yields CDR1 MNHNS and CDR2 SASEGT. This CDR3 is built from 12 residues. DNA for the CDR3: TGTGCCAGCTCACTAGCTCGCGACATTCAGTACTTC. Translation: CASSLARDIQYF.